Listed below are T cell receptor beta chains from one sample, sequenced in a study of human T cells and chemical hapten exposure. A single record per CDR3 protein comes from TCRdb applying MiXCR to the RACE reads. Here the sample spans around 76,000 distinct CDR3 sequences, around 11% being singletons. Source: whole blood, taken in connection with sensitization to the hapten diphenylcyclopropenone (DPC). The receptors here all came from a woman aged 60-75 years with alopecia areata. Some clones in this sample may be carry-over from other donors' samples. The CDR3 runs from the conserved cysteine through the conserved F or W. The D gene is left open where the match is weak. Clone size is shown for a subset of rows, as once, few, many or a class of expanded clone.

size: NA; J: TRBJ2-7; V: TRBV7-6; D: NA; DNA: TGTGCCAGCAGCTCCGACCTATCCTACGAGCAGTACTTC; CDR3: CASSSDLSYEQYF
size: few; J: TRBJ2-1; V: TRBV7-9; D: NA; DNA: TGTGCCAGCAGCTTAGCGCCGACGGTAAACAATGAGCAGTTCTTC; CDR3: CASSLAPTVNNEQFF
size: many; J: TRBJ2-5; V: TRBV30; D: NA; DNA: TGTGCCTGGAGTGTACTTGGAGGGATCCAGTACTTC; CDR3: CAWSVLGGIQYF
size: NA; J: TRBJ2-7; V: TRBV4-1; D: TRBD1; DNA: TGCGCCAGCAGCCAAGACACAGGGGTTGGGCAGTACTTC; CDR3: CASSQDTGVGQYF
size: many; J: TRBJ2-7; V: TRBV2; D: TRBD2; DNA: TGTGCCAGCCAGACTAGCTATAGCTCCTACGAGCAGTACTTC; CDR3: CASQTSYSSYEQYF
size: many; J: TRBJ1-3; V: TRBV29-1; D: NA; DNA: TGCAGCGTTCTTTCTGGAAACACCATATATTTT; CDR3: CSVLSGNTIYF
size: many; J: TRBJ1-1; V: TRBV18; D: NA; DNA: TGTGCCAGCTCACCTTTCCAGGAAGATGAAGCTTTCTTT; CDR3: CASSPFQEDEAFF
size: NA; J: TRBJ2-3; V: TRBV29-1; D: NA; DNA: TGCAGCGTTGATGGAGAGGTTGGCACAGATACGCAGTATTTT; CDR3: CSVDGEVGTDTQYF
size: many; J: TRBJ2-7; V: TRBV6-2/TRBV6-3; D: TRBD1; DNA: TGTGCCAGCAGTTACACCACAGGGGGAGACGAGCAGTACTTC; CDR3: CASSYTTGGDEQYF
size: many; J: TRBJ2-1; V: TRBV7-2; D: NA; DNA: TGTGCCAGCAGCTCCCGTGTTCTAGCGCTCCCACCCAATGAGCAGTTCTTC; CDR3: CASSSRVLALPPNEQFF
size: few; J: TRBJ1-2; V: TRBV2; D: NA; DNA: TGTGCCAGCAGTGTAGAGGGAAGAGGCTACACCTTC; CDR3: CASSVEGRGYTF
size: NA; J: TRBJ1-2; V: TRBV10-2; D: NA; DNA: TGCGCCAGCAGTGATTCCGACAGAGGCTACACCTTC; CDR3: CASSDSDRGYTF
size: many; J: TRBJ1-1; V: TRBV10-1; D: NA; DNA: TGCGCCAGCAGTGAGTCGGGTCGGCGCACTGAAGCTTTCTTT; CDR3: CASSESGRRTEAFF
size: many; J: TRBJ2-1; V: TRBV6-4; D: NA; DNA: TGTGCCAGCAGTGAACTCACGACAGGATTATACAATGAGCAGTTCTTC; CDR3: CASSELTTGLYNEQFF
size: few; J: TRBJ2-3; V: TRBV11-2; D: NA; DNA: TGTGCCAGCAGCTCCGGGGGGACACCTAATACGCAGTATTTT; CDR3: CASSSGGTPNTQYF
size: many; J: TRBJ2-7; V: TRBV7-8; D: TRBD1; DNA: TGTGCCAGCAGCCCCCACCGGACAGGGGACGAGCAGTACTTC; CDR3: CASSPHRTGDEQYF
size: NA; J: TRBJ2-1; V: TRBV10-3; D: NA; DNA: TGTGCCATCAGTGAGCTAGGGCAGGGACGTAATGAGCAGTTCTTC; CDR3: CAISELGQGRNEQFF